The T cell receptor (beta chain) described here comes from a study of human T cells and chemical hapten exposure. The time point here: patch test 1, 2 weeks after DPC sensitization. Treatment noted: therapeutic diphenylcyclopropenone sensitization with weekly scalp DPC. Unfractionated whole blood was the source from which total RNA was extracted. Using its own MiXCR run on the RACE reads, TCRdb lists one record per CDR3 protein. The table shows approximately 49,000 distinct CDR3 sequences, with about 9% occurring only once. Ten or more counts support this clonotype. Its target is unknown. Study-level findings and limits: In comparison with controls, expanded TCRs gave rise to a significantly larger number of large CDR3 similarity clusters.

The germline CDR1 and CDR2 sequences are SEHNR and FQNEAQ (reference sequence). CDR3 length equals 12 residues. The junction had 1 base not matched to a gene; V was cut back by 5 bases and J by 5 bases. The source was whole blood, collected in connection with sensitization to the hapten diphenylcyclopropenone (DPC). This chain uses TRBV7-9 with TRBJ2-7, with 9 bases matching TRBD1. This receptor was obtained from a woman aged 50 to 60 with alopecia areata. Some clones in this sample may be carry-over from other donors' samples. The CDR3 DNA is TGTGCCAGCAGCCGGACAGGGGACGAGCAGTACTTC. Its translation: CASSRTGDEQYF.